The sequence of this T cell receptor (beta chain) was determined in a study of blood T cell repertoires in COVID-19 (dated by TCRdb to about 2020). Regarding the study in general: Samples from collaborators originated in the United States, Italy and Spain and spanned both the acute and convalescent phases of COVID-19. The prospective study material was composed of cDNA or gDNA derived from T cells, B-cell-depleted T cells, or PBMCs. HLA class I and class II types, where available, came from metadata supplied by the sample provider rather than from assay-based typing. Nearly every sample came with metadata listing a de-identified subject ID, COVID-19 status, age in years and sex. The samples were drawn from two sources: the first 160 participants of the ongoing ImmuneRACE study, and 1,000 to 1,500 subjects contributed by 6 global collaborators. Subjects who had been exposed to COVID-19, were actively infected with it, or had recovered from it provided the deeply sampled blood TCRbeta repertoires that made up the dataset. A freely available public database, intended as a resource for researchers studying the immune response to SARS-CoV-2, is where the repertoires were released. What the study reported, not specific to this receptor: The amount of clinical and demographic metadata varied by source and participant and was provided uncurated.

TCRbeta CDR3 regions were amplified from genomic DNA using the immunoSEQ Assay, a bias-controlled multiplex PCR. Regarding the original processing steps: Within the assay, amplification of reference gene primers was used to estimate how many nucleated cells each sample contained. To quantify the absolute abundance of each unique TCRbeta CDR3 rearrangement, sequence reads were collapsed and filtered. Productive Simpson clonality was computed per sample as the square root of Simpson's diversity index over productive rearrangements. TCRdb carries this immuneACCESS record with in-frame sequences only. Its versions omit some clonotypes, under half of them owing to an unresolved V gene in the studies checked, with the rest unexplained. Clone size and V and J calls were adopted from that table, with D and trimming inferred from the DNA. The sample includes over 150,000 clones, with roughly 80% observed a single time. Around 10% of the sample belongs to the ten largest clones.

Trimmed from V: 8 bases; trimmed from J: 3 bases; junction bases lacking a gene match: 5. CDR1 and CDR2, looked up from the germline V gene, are MDHEN and SYDVKM. Including cysteine and phenylalanine, the CDR3 has 14 amino acids. Here the CDR3 DNA is all that survives: 42 bases in frame from base 1. This clone was found a few times. Its antigen target is currently unknown. Per-base qualities were not stored, and no clone one base away is much larger. One collaborating source in Seattle enrolled patients during active infection and followed them longitudinally through the course of disease. Whole blood was collected in K2EDTA tubes by collaborating institutions according to the institutions' own protocols. For TCRbeta analysis, collaborators shipped samples as frozen whole blood, isolated PBMCs, or DNA extracted from either of those sample types.

The rearrangement joined TRBV28 to TRBJ1-2; 11 nucleotides in the junction match TRBD1. The sample taken for sequencing was peripheral blood. The TCR sequence derives from a woman aged 55-70 years with COVID-19, enrolled during active disease. The nucleotide sequence is TGTGCCAGCGGGGGGACAGGGGGGTACTATGGCTACACCTTC. This yields the protein CASGGTGGYYGYTF.